The entry that follows covers one T cell receptor (beta chain) sequence. A few counts support this clone. This receptor's antigen is unknown. No quality values exist for individual bases; no much larger clone is one base distant. The entire isolated RNA was reverse transcribed using the High Capacity cDNA Reverse Transcription Kit, and thus expressed TCRB transcripts were sequenced. Deep immunoSEQ sequencing was applied to naive, central memory and regulatory T cell samples, giving an average of around 3.4 million total reads per sample. Sorted cells were lysed in RLT buffer and RNA was extracted with DNase-treated RNeasy Micro or Mini kits, depending on cell number. To prevent cross-contamination, each cell subset was processed individually, whereas patient and healthy donor samples were processed jointly. The immunoSEQ multiplex PCR was used to amplify TCRB sequences from cDNA, yielding 87-bp fragments that span the CDR3 region. Amplicons were sequenced on the Illumina HiSeq platform. In the original analysis: PCR bias was computationally corrected using synthetic template baselines, reads within Hamming distance 2 were collapsed, and singletons that could not be merged were discarded. By aligning reads against IMGT, V, D and J genes, CDR3 length, and insertions or deletions at six rearrangement sites were assigned. Within each subset, clonotype counts were normalized to sorted cell number, after which true diversity and Gini coefficients were computed with the tcR R package. The overlap coefficient, calculated on TCRB nucleotide sequences, was used to measure repertoire sharing. Out-of-frame TCRB sequences from naive cells were analyzed to stand in for the pre-selection repertoire. The immuneACCESS repertoire file appears here via TCRdb, limited to in-frame rearrangements. These files lack a portion of the clones; in checked studies, under half of the deficit traces to unresolved V genes, and the cause of the others is not known. V and J calls and clone size come straight from that table; D and trimming were deduced from the DNA. A total of a few hundred thousand clones appear in this sample, 16% of them only once. 0.08% to 0.095% of the sample comes from the top ten.

The data were taken from a study of beta chain features in type 1 diabetes (dated 2018 in TCRdb). Regarding the complete study: Mean age, gender distribution, total cell number and subset yield did not differ between patients and healthy donors. A total of about 100,000,000 sorted cells were examined across all samples, and RNA yield correlated strongly with the number of cells per subset. The study compared the TCRB repertoires of sorted circulating CD4+ T cell subsets in recently diagnosed type 1 diabetes patients with those in matched healthy donors. Regulatory and stem cell-like memory subsets were isolated from only 8 patients and roughly eight healthy donors, whereas naive and central memory subsets came from all 28 donors.

The germline V gene sets CDR1 to MGHRA and CDR2 to YSYEKL. The CDR3, cysteine through phenylalanine, is 14 amino acids long. The retained sequence is limited to the CDR3, 42 bases, with the frame set at the first base. Unmatched junction bases come to 4, with V trimmed by 2 bases and J by 4 bases. The paper as a whole reports these results and caveats: Naive, central memory and regulatory TCRB repertoires appeared to be more alike among patients than among healthy donors. PCR might favor shorter templates, but patient and control samples were amplified and corrected together, so any skew would affect both groups equally. A moderate but significant shortening of TCRB CDR3 length was observed in type 1 diabetes patients in all four CD4+ subsets. Because cDNA rather than genomic DNA was sequenced, highly expressing activated cells could have been over-represented, although no difference in activation and CD3 levels was found between groups. Patients with type 1 diabetes made fewer insertions and deleted more nucleotides at VDJ recombination sites, implying thymic rearrangement abnormalities. Because the HLA sub-analyses included only small numbers of individuals, any influence of HLA type on TCRB rearrangement was left unresolved.

Each donor gave one peripheral blood draw, averaging roughly 0.11 L, which was collected into heparinised tubes. A BD FACSAria II was used to sort naive, central memory, regulatory and stem cell-like memory CD4+ T cells with a panel that included CD45RO, CCR7, CD25, CD127, CD95 and CD27. Purity was above 98% for every sorted population. PBMCs were separated immediately by Lymphoprep density gradient centrifugation and were stained directly, without being cultured. So that batch effects would be minimized, each experiment stained and sorted samples in pairs, pairing one healthy donor with one patient.

The receptor was isolated from a man in his thirties or forties with type 1 diabetes. The sequence joins TRBV4-1 to TRBJ2-5; the central 7 bases match TRBD1. The sample was naive CD4+ T cells from blood. The sample's cell subset or site label, decoded: true naive CD4+ T cells. The base sequence is TGCGCCAGCAGCCAACCCGGGACAGTAGAGACCCAGTACTTC. Its translation reads: CASSQPGTVETQYF.